A selection of T cell receptor beta chains follows, all from one sample in a study of CD8 T cells in Susac syndrome. MiXCR, run by TCRdb on the immunoSEQ multiplex PCR reads, gives a single entry per CDR3 protein. The repertoire holds about 400,000 distinct CDR3 sequences, with more than 80% as singletons. The sequenced sample consisted of CD8+ T cells from PBMCs. These receptors were collected from a human donor with multiple sclerosis. The CDR3 runs from the conserved cysteine through the conserved F or W. The D gene is left open where the match is weak. Clone size is given for some rows only: seen once, a few or many times, or a class if the clone is expanded.

>TRBD1|.|TRBJ1-2|TRBV4-1
TGCGCCAGCAGCCTTGTGGCTGGGACAGGGGAAAACTATGGCTACACCTTC
CASSLVAGTGENYGYTF
>.|once|TRBJ1-4|TRBV2
TGTGCCAGCAGTGTAGGCAGGAGAGCAACTAATGAAAAACTGTTTTTT
CASSVGRRATNEKLFF
>.|.|TRBJ1-1|TRBV12-3/TRBV12-4
TGTGCCAGCACCGACACTGGTCCGGGTGAAGCTTTCTTT
CASTDTGPGEAFF
>.|once|TRBJ1-1|TRBV5-1
TGCGCCAGCAGCTTGGACGGACAGACCAACACTGAAGCTTTCTTT
CASSLDGQTNTEAFF
>.|.|TRBJ1-2|TRBV2
TGTGCCATCCTAGGAGTGTTCTGGACAGAACTCGGCTACACCTTC
CAILGVFWTELGYTF
>.|.|TRBJ2-3|TRBV30
TGTGCCTGGAGTTTTACAGGGATAGCAGATACGCAGTATTTT
CAWSFTGIADTQYF
>TRBD1|.|TRBJ1-1|TRBV30
TGTGCCAACACTGGACAGGGCTGGGCTTTCTTT
CANTGQGWAFF
>.|.|TRBJ2-7|TRBV18
TGTGCCAGCTCACCAGAAGGCGGATTCCTCTCCGAGCAGTACTTC
CASSPEGGFLSEQYF
>.|.|TRBJ2-1|TRBV12-3/TRBV12-4
TGTGCCAGCAGTTTTACGGCTCTATCCAATGAGCAGTTCTTC
CASSFTALSNEQFF
>.|.|TRBJ2-6|TRBV2
TGTGCCAGCAGTGTGGGCCACTCTGGGGCCAACGTCCTGACTTTC
CASSVGHSGANVLTF
>.|.|TRBJ2-7|TRBV5-1
TGCGCCAGCAGCGCGCCTGACCGTTCCTACGAGCAGTACTTC
CASSAPDRSYEQYF
>.|.|TRBJ2-7|TRBV25-1
TGTGCCAGCAGTGAATTCGGGACTTCCAGCTCCTACGAGCAGTACTTC
CASSEFGTSSSYEQYF
>TRBD1|.|TRBJ2-2|TRBV20-1
TGCAGTGCTAGAGCCGGGACAGGGGACACCGGGGAGCTGTTTTTT
CSARAGTGDTGELFF
>.|few|TRBJ2-5|TRBV6-1
TGTGCCAGCAGTGGGGACTCGCAAGAGACCCAGTACTTC
CASSGDSQETQYF
>.|once|TRBJ2-2|TRBV7-2
TGTGCCAGCAGCCCCGATCTAGCGACCGAGGAGCTGTTTTTT
CASSPDLATEELFF
>.|.|TRBJ1-1|TRBV6-1
TGTGCCAACCGGGACGGTCAAAACACTGAAGCTTTCTTT
CANRDGQNTEAFF
>.|.|TRBJ2-3|TRBV6-1
TGTGCCAGCAGTGAAGACAGGGTGGGGGATACGCAGTATTTT
CASSEDRVGDTQYF
>.|.|TRBJ2-3|TRBV12-5
TGTGCTAGTGGTTTGCTCCAAGGACCTGGAACAGATACGCAGTATTTT
CASGLLQGPGTDTQYF
>TRBD1|few|TRBJ2-2|TRBV19
TGTGCCAGTAGTATCTGGCCGGGACAGCCCGGGGAGCTGTTTTTT
CASSIWPGQPGELFF
>.|.|TRBJ1-1|TRBV30
TGTGCCTGGAGGCTTGGCGGTGGTACTGAAGCTTTCTTT
CAWRLGGGTEAFF
>TRBD1|once|TRBJ1-6|TRBV13
TGTGCCAGCAGCTCTGGGACAGGGAGCAGTTCACCCCTCCACTTT
CASSSGTGSSSPLHF
>.|few|TRBJ2-1|TRBV27
TGTGCCAGCAGTACCGGACTCTCCTACAATGAGCAGTTCTTC
CASSTGLSYNEQFF